Detailed here is one T cell receptor beta chain. This clonotype has only a few counts. No cognate antigen has been identified for it. Base qualities are not recorded, but no much larger clone differs from it by a single base. The CDR3 holds 14 amino acids from the cysteine to the phenylalanine. Only the CDR3 DNA stays, 42 bases, in frame from base 1. At the junction V is shortened by 4 bases and J by 0 bases, with 10 bases in between. For CDR1 and CDR2, the germline V gene lists MNHNS and SASEGT. To demonstrate the VDJtools post-analysis software, the study profiled TCR beta repertoires from the peripheral blood of 10 to 15 young patients with multiple sclerosis. The multiple sclerosis patients were children and adolescents between about 6 and 15 years of age. The data originate from a study of post-analysis software for immune sequencing data (dated by TCRdb to the mid-2010s). Context from the whole study: The recorded disease courses included relapsing-remitting, secondary progressive and progressive-relapsing multiple sclerosis, and some patients had no subtype annotation. The patient repertoires were set against 10 or so previously published healthy control repertoires from donors whose ages ranged from roughly 6 to 25 years. A subset of samples was prepared in parallel using single-end sample barcoding, then pooled and co-amplified after Illumina adapter ligation. General conclusions and limits of the study: Multiple sclerosis patients had significantly lower normalized Chao1 diversity than controls, a result that suggests substantial peripheral T-cell clonal expansion. The control group was slightly older than the multiple sclerosis patient group. Patients showed significantly higher frequencies than controls for five TRBV segments, among them TRBV5-6, TRBV5-1 and TRBV20-1. Direct clustering with F measure showed strong co-clustering of samples prepared in the same batch, prompting a batch-effect correction.

Receptor amplification or capture employed PCR. The sequencer was an Illumina HiSeq 2500. To reduce PCR and sequencing biases, unique molecular identifiers were built into the TCR beta cDNA libraries. Approximately 500,000 cDNA molecules were obtained per 1 to 10 million input T cells, so each molecule approximated one T cell. The same protocol used for the earlier healthy control dataset was applied to prepare and sequence the patient libraries. Samples belonging to the same batch were prepared together, multiplexed and sequenced on a shared HiSeq lane. Per the authors' processing: Raw barcoded reads were processed with MIGEC, and single-read molecular identifier groups were discarded before consensus assembly and CDR3 extraction. Clonotype tables were post-analysed with VDJtools, normalizing diversity by down-sampling all datasets to the smallest sample size. To correct batch-related cross-sample contamination, repertoire overlap clustering matched CDR3 amino acid sequences but not nucleotide sequences. TCRdb reprocessing: public reads trimmed at Q25 with fastp, clones called with MiXCR, in-frame beta chains kept. Entries that share a CDR3 protein sequence are merged under the most common genes and DNA. TCRdb, not the authors, supplied the V and J calls. Within this sample are about 540,000 distinct CDR3 sequences, with around a third of them counted one time only. The ten biggest clones cover around 6.1% of the sample.

This clonotype was sampled from a girl under 18 with multiple sclerosis. The V gene is TRBV6-1 and the J gene is TRBJ2-7; possibly the D gene is TRBD1, per 5 matching bases. The sample comprised blood. The bases read TGTGCCAGCAGTGGCCAGGGCAACTCCTACGAGCAGTACTTC. Translated, this is CASSGQGNSYEQYF.